The 27 T cell receptor beta chains presented below share a single source sample, sequenced in a study of blood T cell repertoires in COVID-19. Repertoires were generated with immunoSEQ multiplex PCR, while TCRdb's copy carries only in-frame clones and drops some. Among approximately 240,000 clones listed, 87% were seen once. Material for sequencing was PBMCs or T cells enriched from blood (not recorded which). Receptors were obtained from a woman in her twenties or thirties with acute COVID-19.

The chain couples TRBV6-5 to TRBJ1-6; D unresolved. CDR1 and CDR2 (germline): MNHEY, SVGAGI. This CDR3 spans 12 amino acids. The V gene lost 8 bases and the J gene lost 9 bases, with 11 bases spanning the gap. CDR3 DNA sequence: TGTGCCAGCTCCCCTAGCGGTTCACCCCTCCACTTT. Translating it yields CASSPSGSPLHF.

This chain connects TRBV5-1 to TRBJ2-2; TRBD1 aligns across 8 bases. Germline V gene lookup returns CDR1 SGHRS and CDR2 YFSETQ. Germline trimming cut 5 bases from V and 6 bases from J; bases unmatched to any gene: 6. The CDR3 loop spans 14 amino acids. The CDR3 loop is CASRDRVESGELFF. In DNA form, the CDR3 reads TGCGCCAGCAGGGACAGGGTCGAATCCGGGGAGCTGTTTTTT.

The rearrangement links TRBV29-1 to TRBJ1-3; 7 nucleotides match TRBD1. With V trimmed by 5 bases and J by 4 bases, 8 bases remained unmatched. Germline V gene data show CDR1 as SQVTM and CDR2 as ANQGSEA. This CDR3 contains 14 residues. This chain's CDR3 is CSVSGRGSGNTIYF. CDR3 sequence (DNA): TGCAGCGTTTCCGGCAGGGGGTCCGGAAACACCATATATTTT.

The V and J genes are TRBV6-5 and TRBJ1-6; D is perhaps TRBD1 (6 bases). Trimming took off 2 bases at V and 4 bases at J, with 12 bases between the two ends. In germline, CDR1 is MNHEY, CDR2 SVGAGI. The CDR3 contains 16 residues. The CDR3 coding sequence is TGTGCCAGCAGTTACGGCCGCAGGGGTTATAATTCACCCCTCCACTTT. Amino acid sequence: CASSYGRRGYNSPLHF.

This clone was recorded once. The chain links TRBV27 to TRBJ1-1; TRBD1 matches at 7 bases. V lost 6 bases, J lost 5 bases, and 9 bases stayed unmatched. The CDR3 totals 14 residues. The germline gives CDR1 MNHEY, CDR2 SMNVEV (reference sequence). As DNA, the CDR3 is TGTGCCAGCAGACTTTACAGGGGAGAGACTGAAGCTTTCTTT. Encoded protein: CASRLYRGETEAFF.

V is TRBV21-1 and J is TRBJ2-1; the table gives TRBD2 as D, unverified against the DNA. TRBV21-1 is flagged as a pseudogene. The CDR3 runs to 14 residues. The CDR3 DNA is TGTGCCAGCAGCAAAGAACGGGGGGCCAATGAGCAGTTCTTC. It codes for CASSKERGANEQFF.

This chain connects TRBV12-3 or TRBV12-4 to TRBJ1-2, with a weak D call TRBD1 (6 bases). Trimming removed 6 bases at V and 8 bases at J, with 16 bases between. The CDR3 spans 13 residues. CDR3 bases: TGTGCCAGCAGCCCACAGGGTATCGGGGGCTACACCTTC. It specifies CASSPQGIGGYTF.

The rearrangement joins TRBV5-4 to TRBJ2-1; D gene unclear. The CDR3 runs to 16 residues. V was pared by 0 bases and J by 9 bases, with 19 bases between. Per the germline V gene, CDR1 is SGHNT and CDR2 is YYREEE (reference sequence). The CDR3 here is CASSLAASTPESEQFF. The CDR3 DNA reads as TGTGCCAGCAGCTTGGCAGCTAGTACCCCGGAGTCTGAGCAGTTCTTC.

The chain uses TRBV3-1 (or the pseudogene TRBV3-2) and TRBJ2-7; TRBD1 matches 10 bases. The germline V gene has CDR1 LGHDT and CDR2 YNNKEL (reference sequence). This CDR3 is 15 amino acids long. Trimming at V came to 1 base and at J to 2 bases, leaving 2 bases not matched to a gene. For the CDR3, the DNA is TGTGCCAGCAGCCAAGGGACAGGGGGACCCTACGAGCAGTACTTC. Protein sequence: CASSQGTGGPYEQYF.

The CDR3 DNA sequence: TGTGCCAGCATCGGGTTATCTGGAAACACCATATATTTT. Its protein product is CASIGLSGNTIYF. V and J are TRBV12-3 or TRBV12-4 and TRBJ1-3, with D unclear. Trimming removed 7 bases from V and 1 base from J, with 8 bases in between. The CDR3 has 13 residues.

The CDR3 DNA follows: TGTGCCAGCTCACCTCAATGGACAGGGGCCTATGGCTACACCTTC. It encodes CASSPQWTGAYGYTF. The chain combines TRBV18 with TRBJ1-2; 9 bases agree with TRBD1. The CDR3 covers 15 residues. V shed 3 bases, J shed 4 bases, and the junction held 6 bases outside the gene matches. The V gene's germline CDR1 is KGHSH and CDR2 LQKENI.

The rearrangement uses TRBV2 and TRBJ1-2; possibly TRBD1 for D (5 bases). This CDR3 is 13 amino acids long. Deletions cut 2 bases from V and 7 bases from J, with 11 bases between. Germline assignment: CDR1 SNHLY and CDR2 FYNNEI. The CDR3 reads CASSETTGSGYTF. Written as DNA, the CDR3 is TGTGCCAGCAGTGAAACAACAGGATCTGGCTACACCTTC. The full variable domain, its missing parts supplied by reference TRBV2 and TRBJ1-2, is EPEVTQTPSHQVTQMGQEVILRCVPISNHLYFYWYRQILGQKVEFLVSFYNNEISEKSEIFDDQFSVERPDGSNFTLKIRSTKLEDSAMYFCASSETTGSGYTFGSGTRLTVV.

This chain joins TRBV5-4 and TRBJ2-5; 9 positions match TRBD2. With V trimmed by 4 bases and J by 1 base, 5 bases remained unmatched. This CDR3 region has 15 residues. The V gene's germline CDR1 is SGHNT and CDR2 YYREEE (reference sequence). This CDR3 is CASSGRSGGQETQYF. The CDR3 DNA reads TGTGCCAGCAGCGGGCGTAGCGGGGGCCAAGAGACCCAGTACTTC.

The chain carries TRBV7-9 and TRBJ2-2, with 10 positions matching TRBD1. Germline CDR1 SEHNR, CDR2 FQNEAQ (reference sequence). The trim removed 4 bases at V and 7 bases at J, leaving 9 bases unmatched. The CDR3 has 16 residues. CDR3 loop: CASSSRDRGTGGELFF. The CDR3 region has the DNA TGTGCCAGCAGCTCCCGGGACAGGGGTACGGGCGGGGAGCTGTTTTTT.

The chain's CDR3 is CAIRPGQGALKGGYGYTF. The CDR3 bases are TGTGCCATCAGGCCGGGACAGGGGGCGCTTAAAGGGGGCTATGGCTACACCTTC. The chain couples TRBV10-3 to TRBJ1-2; 12 bases are a match to TRBD1. The junction had 15 bases not matched to a gene; V was cut back by 6 bases and J by 4 bases. Germline V gene sequence: CDR1 ENHRY, CDR2 SYGVKD. The length of the CDR3 is 18 residues.

The V call is TRBV18, the J call TRBJ2-1, with 8 bases that match TRBD2. The V gene end was trimmed by 4 bases and the J gene end by 1 base; junction bases not matched to a gene: 6. This CDR3 is 16 amino acids long. Germline CDR1 is KGHSH and CDR2 is LQKENI. The CDR3 nucleotides are TGTGCCAGCTCACTCCGGACTAGCAGTTCCTACAATGAGCAGTTCTTC. Encoded protein: CASSLRTSSSYNEQFF.

The V gene is TRBV10-3, the J gene TRBJ2-1, with a tentative D call TRBD2 (6 bases). Per germline, CDR1 ENHRY and CDR2 SYGVKD. With 11 bases removed from V and 9 bases from J, the gap between germline ends came to 23 bases. The CDR3 is made up of 14 amino acids. CDR3 loop: CAHGQGDWSIEQFF. CDR3 coding DNA: TGTGCCCACGGTCAAGGGGACTGGAGCATTGAGCAGTTCTTC.

This clone was recorded only once. The rearrangement joins TRBV7-3 to TRBJ2-3; 9 positions match TRBD2. Germline CDR1 SGHTA, CDR2 FQGTGA. V lost 4 bases, J lost 3 bases, and 5 bases stayed unmatched. The CDR3 extends over 15 amino acids. The CDR3, as DNA: TGTGCCAGCAGCTCAGGACTAGCGACTACAGATACGCAGTATTTT. This encodes CASSSGLATTDTQYF.

The chain carries TRBV10-3 and TRBJ2-5; possibly TRBD2 for D (6 bases). The CDR3 is 13 amino acids. Germline V gene sequence: CDR1 ENHRY, CDR2 SYGVKD. V lost 7 bases and J 2 bases, leaving 11 bases between the germline ends. Here the CDR3 reads CAINKRGQETQYF. For the CDR3, the DNA is TGTGCCATCAACAAACGGGGGCAAGAGACCCAGTACTTC.

The DNA of the CDR3 is TGTGCCAGCAGAGGGGGGACAGGGGGACCCTACGAGCAGTACTTC. This encodes CASRGGTGGPYEQYF. The chain couples TRBV28 to TRBJ2-7; 11 bases are a match to TRBD1. The trim removed 6 bases at V and 2 bases at J, leaving 6 bases unmatched. CDR3 length equals 15 residues. The germline V gene encodes CDR1 MDHEN and CDR2 SYDVKM.

This clone has more than one count but fewer than ten. The chain employs TRBV9 and TRBJ2-5, with D perhaps matching TRBD2 (5 bases). This CDR3 is built from 13 residues. Germline V gives CDR1 SGDLS, CDR2 YYNGEE. Between the trimmed V and J ends, which lost 3 bases and 2 bases, there was a span of 8 bases. The CDR3 DNA is TGTGCCAGCAGCGCTTCGGGGCAAGAGACCCAGTACTTC. It translates to CASSASGQETQYF.

The rearrangement uses TRBV28 and TRBJ1-4, with a weak D call TRBD1 (6 bases). Germline CDR1 is MDHEN and CDR2 is SYDVKM. Trimming removed 2 bases at V and 8 bases at J, with 12 bases between. This CDR3 contains 14 residues. CDR3 DNA: TGTGCCAGCAGTTTAGCAGGGGCGAGCGAAAAACTGTTTTTT. This encodes CASSLAGASEKLFF.

V is TRBV30 and J is TRBJ1-1, with D tentatively TRBD1 (6 bases). Germline V gene sequence: CDR1 GTSNPN, CDR2 SVGIG (reference sequence). CDR3 size: 13 residues. Trimming left V 3 bases short and J 1 base short, with 9 bases between. For the CDR3, the DNA is TGTGCCTGGAGAATGGGGGCGAACACTGAAGCTTTCTTT. This gives the protein CAWRMGANTEAFF.

The chain couples TRBV15 to TRBJ1-5, with D hard to call. Germline values: CDR1 LNHNV, CDR2 YYDKDF (reference sequence). V dropped 0 bases and J dropped 5 bases, with 14 bases sitting between them. The CDR3 length is 16 residues. The CDR3 nucleotides are TGTGCCACCAGCAGAGACGAACAGTCCCTGGATCAGCCCCAGCATTTT. Translated: CATSRDEQSLDQPQHF.

This sequence joins TRBV28 and TRBJ1-1; the D gene is possibly TRBD1 (6 bases). The germline CDR1 and CDR2 sequences are MDHEN and SYDVKM. CDR3 length: 15 residues. Trimming removed 3 bases from V and 1 base from J, with 12 bases in between. The CDR3, as DNA: TGTGCCAGCAGTTTTAACACAGGGAGGAACACTGAAGCTTTCTTT. Its protein product is CASSFNTGRNTEAFF.

Details on this clone: One end of the junction varies from germline; a read error may be responsible. DNA of the CDR3: TGTGCTAGCAGCTTGGGCTCTGGGCTAACCACCGGGGAGCTGTTTTTT. As protein: CASSLGSGLTTGELFF. The chain joins TRBV7-7 to TRBJ2-2; D is uncertain. Germline V gene sequence: CDR1 SSHAT, CDR2 FNYEAQ (reference sequence). The CDR3 is 16 amino acids.

The rearrangement links TRBV30 to TRBJ1-2; TRBD1 is a possible D gene (6 bases). The CDR3 spans 14 residues. CDR1 is GTSNPN and CDR2 is SVGIG in the germline V gene (reference sequence). The V end was cut by 0 bases, the J end by 8 bases, with 16 bases between. CDR3 sequence (DNA): TGTGCCTGGAGTGTACTCAACAGGGCGTCGGGCTACACCTTC. Amino acid sequence: CAWSVLNRASGYTF.